Listed here are 5 T cell receptor beta chains from one sample, sequenced in a study of CD8+ T cells in alopecia areata. The treatment: oral pan-JAK inhibitor, 5-10 mg twice daily. RNA was isolated and reverse transcribed to cDNA, the sequencing template. Assay used: immunoSEQ multiplex PCR; TCRdb lists only in-frame clones, some missing. The sample lists 80,000 to 100,000 clones, around 47% occurring once. Sequencing was performed on CD8+ T cells sorted from blood, taken at week 24, from a patient treated with tofacitinib. All receptors come from a human donor with alopecia areata.

A word on this clone: The sample holds other DNA sequences that translate to the same CDR3. V is TRBV15 and J is TRBJ1-5; 9 bases align to TRBD1. With V trimmed by 3 bases and J by 1 base, 1 base remained unmatched. The CDR3 runs to 15 residues. CDR1 and CDR2 from the germline V gene are LNHNV and YYDKDF (reference sequence). The CDR3 bases are TGTGCCACCAGCAGGGACAGGGGAAGCAATCAGCCCCAGCATTTT. As protein: CATSRDRGSNQPQHF.

Only a few counts were recorded for this clone. The rearrangement links TRBV4-1 to TRBJ2-2; TRBD2 might be the D (6 bases). Looked up from germline, CDR1 is MGHRA and CDR2 is YSYEKL. The CDR3 spans 17 residues. V lost 0 bases to trimming and J lost 3 bases, with 14 bases between them. CDR3 DNA sequence: TGCGCCAGCAGCCAAGATCGTTTACGGGAGTACACCGGGGAGCTGTTTTTT. It yields the protein CASSQDRLREYTGELFF.

A few counts support this clone. The gene calls are TRBV11-2 and TRBJ2-7; D is unclear. V lost 4 bases, J lost 2 bases, and 6 bases lay in between. This CDR3 region has 12 residues. Germline V gene sequence: CDR1 SGHAT, CDR2 FQNNGV. As DNA, the CDR3 is TGTGCCAGCAGCTCGAGTACCTACGAGCAGTACTTC. This encodes CASSSSTYEQYF.

V usage is TRBV7-3 and J usage is TRBJ2-7; D is unresolved. In germline, CDR1 is SGHTA, CDR2 FQGTGA. Trimming left V 3 bases short and J 3 bases short, with 6 bases between. The CDR3 runs to 12 residues. The CDR3 nucleotides are TGTGCCAGCAGCTTTAAGAGCTACGAGCAGTACTTC. Amino acid sequence: CASSFKSYEQYF.

The V gene is TRBV27, the J gene TRBJ1-5, with TRBD1 matching over 7 bases. This CDR3 is built from 14 residues. Germline V gene data show CDR1 as MNHEY and CDR2 as SMNVEV (reference sequence). V lost 3 bases and J lost 9; bases outside the gene matches: 8. The CDR3 DNA follows: TGTGCCAGCAGTTTGGGTACAGGGGACGGGCCCCAGCATTTT. Its translation: CASSLGTGDGPQHF.